The TCR beta chain under discussion was sequenced for a study of T cell repertoires in cytomegalovirus infection (dated by TCRdb to the late 2010s). Looking at the study overall: Donor HLA type was relevant to the analysis, because carriage of CMV infection together with the matching HLA type was indicated by public TCR beta signatures. Points the paper makes about the study in general: In the ex vivo response, HLA-C-restricted CMV-specific TCR beta clonotypes were dominant, and in two of eight donors the single most frequent clonotype came from this HLA-C-restricted group. In both this cohort and an independent roughly 400-donor cohort, the cumulative frequency of public TCR beta family members distinguished carriers of CMV infection plus the relevant HLA type.

From the cysteine through the phenylalanine, the CDR3 covers 12 amino acids. The entry retains the CDR3 DNA only, 36 bases that are in frame from base 1. CDR1 and CDR2, per the germline V gene, are MNHEY and SVGEGT. Cut back by 6 bases and 6 bases, the V and J ends lie 12 bases apart. Reads for this sample came from an Illumina HiSeq 1500. TCRdb reprocessed the public reads (quality trimming at Q25 with fastp, clone calling with MiXCR) and kept in-frame beta chains. CDR3 protein sequences are deduplicated, and each keeps its most common genes and DNA. For this sample there are 480,000 or so distinct CDR3 sequences; roughly 10% appear just once. About 10% of the sample belongs to the ten largest clones. This clonotype showed up many times. No antigen is known for it. No much larger clone is present one base from it, and per-base qualities are unavailable.

This sequence was found in a human donor in good health (CMV status not recorded). Some clones in this sample may be carry-over from other donors' samples. The rearrangement joined TRBV6-2 or TRBV6-3 to TRBJ2-7; the D segment could be TRBD2, given 6 matching bases. The sample consisted of PBMCs. The encoded CDR3 is CASSLGGAEQYF. The DNA is as follows: TGTGCCAGCAGCTTAGGAGGGGCCGAGCAGTACTTC.